This T cell receptor (beta chain) was found in a study of vaccination and CD4 T cells after COVID-19 (dated by TCRdb to between 2021 and 2024). Study-wide context: The convalescent cohort comprised six males and four females, including two Hispanic individuals, seven Caucasians, two Asians and one multiracial person. Participants got two doses of the Pfizer-BioNTech BNT162b2 vaccine (n=8) or two doses of the Moderna mRNA-1273 vaccine (n=2). Post-COVID blood samples from convalescent patients were collected a median of around 100 days after diagnosis, with a range of roughly 30 to 161 days. Post-vaccine blood samples were obtained a median of around 74 days after the second vaccine dose, with a range of roughly 13 to 250 days. Culture stimuli were overlapping spike peptide pools from SARS-CoV-2 and from the common cold coronaviruses HCoV-NL63, HCoV-OC43 and HCoV-229E. Control cultures used a CEFX viral epitope pool as positive control, an HIV-1 Nef peptide pool as negative control, or no peptide. In under 13 COVID-19 convalescent patients and a handful of infection-naive healthy vaccine recipients, researchers compared the spike-specific CD4+ TCR repertoire from before mRNA vaccination with the repertoire from after. Memory CD4+ T cell crossreactivity between SARS-CoV-2 and common cold coronavirus spike proteins was assessed at the TCR clonotype level in an earlier paper using these donors.

Library creation used PCR. DNA from cultured CD4+ T cells was subjected to TCR sequencing with the Oncomine TCR Beta short-read assay at the Johns Hopkins FTIC core. The QIAamp micro DNA kit was used to extract genomic DNA from the cultured CD4+ T cells. Oncomine TCR Beta libraries from cultured CD4+ T cells were pooled using unique dual indexes and sequenced on an Illumina iSeq 100. In the source study's methods: Non-productive sequences were removed, and CDR3s not starting with C, not ending with F or W, or shorter than 7 amino acids were discarded. The MANAFEST web application was used to identify antigen-specific clonotypes by comparing peptide-stimulated wells against reference wells and other culture wells. Positive clones required FDR below 0.05, an odds ratio above 5, and productive frequency above 0.1% in at least two of three replicate wells. Cross-reactive clonotypes were defined as significantly expanded in both SARS-CoV-2 spike wells and at least one common cold coronavirus spike condition. Using R version 3.6.1, CDR3 homology was evaluated through Levenshtein distances (stringdist) along with unrooted phylogenetic trees (ape). In TCRdb, the public reads were trimmed at Q25 with fastp and aligned with MiXCR, with productive beta chains retained. Each entry is one CDR3 protein sequence, shown with its most common DNA and genes. Clone size and V and J calls follow TCRdb, not the original study. Across this sample there are several thousand distinct CDR3 sequences, with about 42% seen only once. About an eighth of the sample is in the top ten clones.

The treatment or condition label, read with the paper, signifies: roughly ten-day PBMC culture with coronavirus spike peptide pools or control peptides (ViraFEST assay). CD4+ T cells from unexposed donors were collected before the COVID-19 pandemic (2011-2018). To expand antigen-specific T cells with peptide pools and then pick out the expanded clonotypes through TCR sequencing, the study relied on the ViraFEST assay. Each well held around 2 million PBMCs cultured with approximately 9.2 ug/ml peptide pools in IMDM containing 5% human AB serum and 7.5 to 10 IU/ml IL-2. Half of the culture medium was replaced with fresh IL-2-containing medium on days 3 and 7. Once the cells had been in culture for around 10 days, the EasySep CD4+ T cell isolation kit was used to isolate CD4+ T cells by negative selection. As cell numbers permitted, CD4+ T cells from unexposed donors were tested for reactivity to SARS-CoV-2 S and N and to four common cold coronavirus spike pools. Ficoll-Paque Plus gradient centrifugation was used to isolate PBMCs from whole blood, and the isolated PBMCs were then either used fresh or cryopreserved at -140C. Culture conditions were generally each tested in triplicate wells. Leukapheresis product for the unexposed donors was bought commercially.

CDR1 and CDR2 are drawn from the germline V gene (reference sequence): DFQATT, SNEGSKA. The CDR3 sequence holds 13 residues, the cysteine and phenylalanine included. The CDR3 DNA has 39 bases and is translated from base 1. Relative to germline, V is 6 bases shorter and J is 1 base shorter, with 13 bases between their ends. General findings and caveats noted by the study authors: Of the vaccine-specific clones found in convalescent patients, nearly all (304 of 307) were mono-reactive for SARS-CoV-2 spike instead of being cross-reactive with common cold coronaviruses. Among convalescent patients, a median about 86% of the SARS-CoV-2-reactive clones seen after vaccination appeared only after vaccination, which suggests priming specific to the vaccine. The median number of SARS-CoV-2-reactive clonotypes rose from approximately 20 after infection to some 40 after vaccination, but the change was not significant. Relatively few convalescent patients were included in the study, and early timepoints after natural infection were not analyzed.

On this clonotype itself: What this receptor recognizes is not known. Nothing much larger sits one base from this clone, and base qualities are not available.

The sequence links TRBV20-1 to TRBJ2-7, with the D gene too uncertain to name. The sample was CD4+ T cells from blood, cultured in vitro. The source is a human donor in good health. The CDR3 region reads CSASQLRSYEQYF. In nucleotide form, the sequence is TGCAGTGCCTCACAGTTGAGGTCCTACGAGCAGTACTTC.